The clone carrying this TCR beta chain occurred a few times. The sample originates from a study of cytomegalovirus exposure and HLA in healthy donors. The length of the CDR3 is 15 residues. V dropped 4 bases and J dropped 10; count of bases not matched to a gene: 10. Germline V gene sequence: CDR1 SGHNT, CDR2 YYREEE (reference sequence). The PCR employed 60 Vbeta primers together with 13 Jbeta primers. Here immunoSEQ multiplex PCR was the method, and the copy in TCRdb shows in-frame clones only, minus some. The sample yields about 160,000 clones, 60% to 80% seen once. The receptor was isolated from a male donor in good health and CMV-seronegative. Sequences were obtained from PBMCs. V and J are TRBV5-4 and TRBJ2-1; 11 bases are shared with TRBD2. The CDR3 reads CASSTTSGSVKEQFF. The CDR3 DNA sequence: TGTGCCAGCAGCACTACTAGCGGGAGCGTAAAAGAGCAGTTCTTC.